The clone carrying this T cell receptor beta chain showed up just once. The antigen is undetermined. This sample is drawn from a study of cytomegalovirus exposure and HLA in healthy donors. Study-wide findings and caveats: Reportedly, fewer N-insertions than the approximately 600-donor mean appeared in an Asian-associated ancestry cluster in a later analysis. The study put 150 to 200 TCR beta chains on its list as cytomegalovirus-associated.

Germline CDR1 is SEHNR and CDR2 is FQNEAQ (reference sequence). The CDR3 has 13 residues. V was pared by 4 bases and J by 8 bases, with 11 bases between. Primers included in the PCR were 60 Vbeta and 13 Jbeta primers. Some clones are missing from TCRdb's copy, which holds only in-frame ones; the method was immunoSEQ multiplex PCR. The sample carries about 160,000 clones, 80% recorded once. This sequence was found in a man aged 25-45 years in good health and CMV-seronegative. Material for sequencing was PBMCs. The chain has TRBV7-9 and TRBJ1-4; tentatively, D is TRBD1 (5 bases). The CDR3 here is CASSSKAGEKLFF. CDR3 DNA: TGTGCCAGCAGCTCGAAAGCAGGGGAAAAACTGTTTTTT.